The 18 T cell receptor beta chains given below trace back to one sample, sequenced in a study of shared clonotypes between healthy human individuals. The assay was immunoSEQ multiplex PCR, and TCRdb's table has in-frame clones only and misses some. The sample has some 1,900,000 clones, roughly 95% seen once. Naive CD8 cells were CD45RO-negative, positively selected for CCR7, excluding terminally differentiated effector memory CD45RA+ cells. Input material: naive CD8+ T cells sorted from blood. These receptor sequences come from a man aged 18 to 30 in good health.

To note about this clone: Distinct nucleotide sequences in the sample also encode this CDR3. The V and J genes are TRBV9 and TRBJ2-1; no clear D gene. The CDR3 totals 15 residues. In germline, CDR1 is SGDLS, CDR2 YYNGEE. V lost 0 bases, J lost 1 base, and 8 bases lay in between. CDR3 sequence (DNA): TGTGCCAGCAGCGTAGGTCTGGGGTCCTACAATGAGCAGTTCTTC. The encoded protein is CASSVGLGSYNEQFF.

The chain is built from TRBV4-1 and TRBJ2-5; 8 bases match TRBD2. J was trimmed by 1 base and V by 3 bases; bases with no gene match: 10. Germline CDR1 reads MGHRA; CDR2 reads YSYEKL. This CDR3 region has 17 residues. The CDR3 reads CASSQPRGGSPQETQYF. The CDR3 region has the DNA TGCGCCAGCAGCCAGCCCCGGGGGGGCAGCCCCCAAGAGACCCAGTACTTC.

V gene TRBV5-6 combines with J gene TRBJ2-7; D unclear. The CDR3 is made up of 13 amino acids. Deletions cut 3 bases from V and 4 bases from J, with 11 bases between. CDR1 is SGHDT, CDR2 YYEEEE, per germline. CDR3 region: CASSWQEEYEQYF. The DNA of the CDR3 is TGTGCCAGCAGCTGGCAGGAAGAGTACGAGCAGTACTTC. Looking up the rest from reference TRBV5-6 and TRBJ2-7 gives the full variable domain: DAGVTQSPTHLIKTRGQQVTLRCSPKSGHDTVSWYQQALGQGPQFIFQYYEEEERQRGNFPDRFSGHQFPNYSSELNVNALLLGDSALYLCASSWQEEYEQYFGPGTRLTVT.

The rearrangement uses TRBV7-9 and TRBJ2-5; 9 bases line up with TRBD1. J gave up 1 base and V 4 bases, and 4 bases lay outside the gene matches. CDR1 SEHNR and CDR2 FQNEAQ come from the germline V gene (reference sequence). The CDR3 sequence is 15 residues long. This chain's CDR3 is CASSSGQGFQETQYF. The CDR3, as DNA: TGTGCCAGCAGCTCGGGACAGGGATTCCAAGAGACCCAGTACTTC.

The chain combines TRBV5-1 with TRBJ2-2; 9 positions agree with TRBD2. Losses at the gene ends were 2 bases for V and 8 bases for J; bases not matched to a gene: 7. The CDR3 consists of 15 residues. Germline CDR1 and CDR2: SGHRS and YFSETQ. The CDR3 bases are TGCGCCAGCAGCTTATGGGTAGCGGGAGCAGGGGAGCTGTTTTTT. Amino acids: CASSLWVAGAGELFF.

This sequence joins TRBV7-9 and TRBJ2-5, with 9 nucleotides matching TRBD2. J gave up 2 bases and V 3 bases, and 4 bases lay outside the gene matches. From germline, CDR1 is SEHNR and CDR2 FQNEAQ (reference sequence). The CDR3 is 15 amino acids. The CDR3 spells CASSLLAGEQETQYF. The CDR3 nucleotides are TGTGCCAGCAGCTTGTTAGCGGGAGAGCAAGAGACCCAGTACTTC.

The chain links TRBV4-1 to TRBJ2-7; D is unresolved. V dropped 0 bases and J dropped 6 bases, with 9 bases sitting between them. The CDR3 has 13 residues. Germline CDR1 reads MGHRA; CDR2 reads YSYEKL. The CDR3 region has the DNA TGCGCCAGCAGCCAAGAAATGACCTCCGAGCAGTACTTC. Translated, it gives CASSQEMTSEQYF.

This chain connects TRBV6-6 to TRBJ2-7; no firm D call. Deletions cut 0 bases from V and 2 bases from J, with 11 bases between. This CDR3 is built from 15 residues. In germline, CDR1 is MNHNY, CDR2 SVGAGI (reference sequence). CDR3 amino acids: CASSYSSTPAYEQYF. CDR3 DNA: TGTGCCAGCAGTTACTCCTCTACCCCCGCCTACGAGCAGTACTTC.

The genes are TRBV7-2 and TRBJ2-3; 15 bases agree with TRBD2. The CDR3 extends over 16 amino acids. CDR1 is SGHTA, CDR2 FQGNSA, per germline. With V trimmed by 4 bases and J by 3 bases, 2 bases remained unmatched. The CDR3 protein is CASSWTSGGATDTQYF. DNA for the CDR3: TGTGCCAGCAGCTGGACTAGCGGGGGGGCAACAGATACGCAGTATTTT.

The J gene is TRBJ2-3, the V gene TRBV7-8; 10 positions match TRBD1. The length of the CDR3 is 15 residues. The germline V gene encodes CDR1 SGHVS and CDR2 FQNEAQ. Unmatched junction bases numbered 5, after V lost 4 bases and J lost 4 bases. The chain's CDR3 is CASSSGQGVADTQYF. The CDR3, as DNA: TGTGCCAGCAGCTCAGGACAGGGGGTCGCAGATACGCAGTATTTT. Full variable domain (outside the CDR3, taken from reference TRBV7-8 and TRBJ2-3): GAGVSQSPRYKVAKRGQDVALRCDPISGHVSLFWYQQALGQGPEFLTYFQNEAQLDKSGLPSDRFFAERPEGSVSTLKIQRTQQEDSAVYLCASSSGQGVADTQYFGPGTRLTVL.

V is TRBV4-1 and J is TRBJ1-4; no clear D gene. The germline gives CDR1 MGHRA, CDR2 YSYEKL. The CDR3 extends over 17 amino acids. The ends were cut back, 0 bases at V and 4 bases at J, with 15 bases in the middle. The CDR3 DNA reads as TGCGCCAGCAGCCAAGAAAATCGGGGTAGGCATAATGAAAAACTGTTTTTT. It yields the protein CASSQENRGRHNEKLFF.

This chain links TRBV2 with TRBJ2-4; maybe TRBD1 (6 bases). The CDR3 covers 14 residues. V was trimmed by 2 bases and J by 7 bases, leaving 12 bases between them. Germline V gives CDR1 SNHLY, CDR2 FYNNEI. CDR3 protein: CASSERGRWNIQYF. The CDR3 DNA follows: TGTGCCAGCAGTGAAAGGGGGAGATGGAACATTCAGTACTTC.

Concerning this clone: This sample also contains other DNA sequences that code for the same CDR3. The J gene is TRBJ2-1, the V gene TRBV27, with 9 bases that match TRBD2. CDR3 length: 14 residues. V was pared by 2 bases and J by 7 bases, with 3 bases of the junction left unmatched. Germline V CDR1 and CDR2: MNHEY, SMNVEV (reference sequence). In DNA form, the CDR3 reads TGTGCCAGCAGTTTAGCGGGGGGGCCTAATGAGCAGTTCTTC. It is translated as CASSLAGGPNEQFF.

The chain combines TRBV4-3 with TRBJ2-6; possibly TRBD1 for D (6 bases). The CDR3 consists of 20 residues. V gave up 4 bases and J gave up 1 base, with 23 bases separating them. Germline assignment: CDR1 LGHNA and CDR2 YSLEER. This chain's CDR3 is CASSPKVRGSLSSGANVLTF. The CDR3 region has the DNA TGCGCCAGCAGCCCCAAGGTGAGGGGGTCCCTATCTTCTGGGGCCAACGTCCTGACTTTC.

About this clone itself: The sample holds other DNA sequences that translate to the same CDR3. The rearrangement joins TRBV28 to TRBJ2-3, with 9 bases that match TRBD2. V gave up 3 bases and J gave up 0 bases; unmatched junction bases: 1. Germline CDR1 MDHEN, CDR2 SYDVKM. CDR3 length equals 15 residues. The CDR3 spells CASSLLAGSTDTQYF. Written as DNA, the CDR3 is TGTGCCAGCAGTTTGCTAGCGGGGAGCACAGATACGCAGTATTTT.

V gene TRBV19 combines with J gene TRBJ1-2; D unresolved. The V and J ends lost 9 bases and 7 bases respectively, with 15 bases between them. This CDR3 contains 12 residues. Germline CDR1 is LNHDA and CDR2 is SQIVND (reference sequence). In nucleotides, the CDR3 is TGTGCCAGCCTAGGGTTTGGCCTTGGCTACACCTTC. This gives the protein CASLGFGLGYTF.

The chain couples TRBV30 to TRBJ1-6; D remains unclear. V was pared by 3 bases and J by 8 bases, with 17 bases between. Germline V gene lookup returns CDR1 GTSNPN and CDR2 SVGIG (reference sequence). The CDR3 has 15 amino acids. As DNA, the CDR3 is TGTGCCTGGAGAGAGGACCGCAGTCCTTATTCACCCCTCCACTTT. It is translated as CAWREDRSPYSPLHF.

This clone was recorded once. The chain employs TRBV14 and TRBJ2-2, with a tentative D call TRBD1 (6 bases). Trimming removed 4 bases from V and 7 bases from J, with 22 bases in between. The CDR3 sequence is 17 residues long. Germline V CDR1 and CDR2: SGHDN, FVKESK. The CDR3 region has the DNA TGTGCCAGCAGCCCACGGAAGGGGGAGCCAGCAAACGGGGAGCTGTTTTTT. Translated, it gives CASSPRKGEPANGELFF.